A selection of T cell receptor beta chains follows, all from one sample in a study of shared clonotypes between healthy human individuals. Profiling relied on immunoSEQ multiplex PCR, and the TCRdb table lists in-frame clones only, not all of them. In the table there are nearly 500,000 clones, around 78% of which are singletons. Source material: PBMCs. Source of these receptors: a woman aged 40 to 50 in good health. Some clones in this sample may be carry-over from other donors' samples. Each CDR3 is given with its conserved first and last residue. A D gene is named only where the DNA matches it firmly. Size is stated for part of the rows, as once, few or many counts, or as a class when the clone is expanded.

cdr3_aa cdr3_nt v_call d_call j_call clone_size
CASRLTGKETEAFF TGTGCCAGCCGACTGACAGGGAAGGAGACTGAAGCTTTCTTT TRBV28 TRBD1 TRBJ1-1 .
CASSFGGGTEAFF TGCGCCAGCAGCTTCGGGGGAGGCACTGAAGCTTTCTTT TRBV5-1 . TRBJ1-1 .
CASSELGGVTEQYF TGTGCCAGCAGTGAACTGGGAGGGGTGACCGAGCAGTACTTC TRBV6-1 TRBD2 TRBJ2-7 .
CASSSPLGTQYF TGTGCCAGCAGTTCCCCCCTGGGGACCCAGTACTTC TRBV6-1 . TRBJ2-5 .
CASSKLAGHLSSTDTQYF TGTGCCAGCAGCAAACTAGCGGGCCATCTTTCTAGCACAGATACGCAGTATTTT TRBV5-6 TRBD2 TRBJ2-3 .
CASSSNPGHFEQYF TGTGCCAGCAGCTCTAACCCGGGACACTTCGAGCAGTACTTC TRBV11-2 . TRBJ2-7 .
CAWSSGQGKNIQYF TGTGCCTGGAGTTCCGGACAGGGTAAAAACATTCAGTACTTC TRBV30 TRBD1 TRBJ2-4 once
CASRNLTGGYGYTF TGTGCCAGCAGGAATCTTACAGGAGGCTATGGCTACACCTTC TRBV28 . TRBJ1-2 .
CASSPHSGAIQETQYF TGTGCCAGCAGTCCCCATAGCGGGGCCATCCAAGAGACCCAGTACTTC TRBV27 TRBD2 TRBJ2-5 few
CASSGYGAGGDTDTQYF TGTGCCAGCAGTGGATACGGAGCGGGCGGGGACACAGATACGCAGTATTTT TRBV6-1 . TRBJ2-3 .
CASSFPGTSDRRDTGELFF TGTGCCAGCAGCTTCCCCGGGACTAGCGACCGGCGGGACACCGGGGAGCTGTTTTTT TRBV7-9 TRBD2 TRBJ2-2 .
CASSFIPGTFPEQYF TGTGCCAGCAGTTTCATCCCCGGGACTTTTCCCGAGCAGTACTTC TRBV28 . TRBJ2-7 .
CSVEGGGGRSDTQYF TGCAGCGTTGAAGGCGGCGGCGGGAGGTCAGATACGCAGTATTTT TRBV29-1 TRBD2 TRBJ2-3 .
CASSPYYGLAGDPADTQYF TGTGCCAGCAGTCCCTATTACGGACTAGCGGGAGATCCGGCAGATACGCAGTATTTT TRBV28 TRBD2 TRBJ2-3 .
CASSGTLAGGPFF TGTGCCAGCAGCGGAACCTTAGCGGGGGGGCCGTTCTTC TRBV9 TRBD2 TRBJ2-1 .
CASSLGRTGPEQYF TGCGCCAGCAGCTTGGGCCGGACAGGGCCCGAGCAGTACTTC TRBV5-1 TRBD1 TRBJ2-7 few
CASTPTVGQGAYEQYF TGCGCCAGCACCCCCACGGTTGGACAGGGGGCCTACGAGCAGTACTTC TRBV5-1 TRBD1 TRBJ2-7 .
CASSQTSGRAYHEQYF TGCGCCAGCAGCCAAACTAGCGGGAGGGCCTACCACGAGCAGTACTTC TRBV4-3 TRBD2 TRBJ2-7 few